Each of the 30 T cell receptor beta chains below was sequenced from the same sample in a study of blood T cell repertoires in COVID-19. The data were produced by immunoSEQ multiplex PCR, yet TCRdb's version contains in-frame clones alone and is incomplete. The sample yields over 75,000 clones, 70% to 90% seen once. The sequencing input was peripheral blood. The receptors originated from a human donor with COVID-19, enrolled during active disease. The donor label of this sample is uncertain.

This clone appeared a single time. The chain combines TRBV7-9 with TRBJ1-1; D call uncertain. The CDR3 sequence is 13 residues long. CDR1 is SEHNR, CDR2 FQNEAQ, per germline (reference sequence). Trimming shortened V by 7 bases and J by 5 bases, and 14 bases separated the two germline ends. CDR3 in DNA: TGTGCCAGCATCCCCCTGGGGAGGACTGAAGCTTTCTTT. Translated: CASIPLGRTEAFF. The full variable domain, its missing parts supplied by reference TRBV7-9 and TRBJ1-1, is DTGVSQNPRHKITKRGQNVTFRCDPISEHNRLYWYRQTLGQGPEFLTYFQNEAQLEKSRLLSDRFSAERPKGSFSTLEIQRTEQGDSAMYLCASIPLGRTEAFFGQGTRLTVV.

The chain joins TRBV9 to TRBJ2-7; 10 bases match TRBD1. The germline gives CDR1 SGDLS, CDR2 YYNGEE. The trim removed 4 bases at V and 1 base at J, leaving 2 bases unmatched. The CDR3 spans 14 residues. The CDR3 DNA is TGTGCCAGCAGCCGGGACAGGGGATCCTACGAGCAGTACTTC. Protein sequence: CASSRDRGSYEQYF.

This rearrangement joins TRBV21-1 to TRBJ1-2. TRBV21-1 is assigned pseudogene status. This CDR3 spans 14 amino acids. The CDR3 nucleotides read TGTGCCAGCAGCAAAGATGGAGGGGCGCAGGGCTACACCTTC. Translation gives CASSKDGGAQGYTF.

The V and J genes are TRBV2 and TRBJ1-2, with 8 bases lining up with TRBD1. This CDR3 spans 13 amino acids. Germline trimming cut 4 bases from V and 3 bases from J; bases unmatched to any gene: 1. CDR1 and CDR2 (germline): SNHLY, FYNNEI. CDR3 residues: CASSATGDYGYTF. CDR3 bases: TGTGCCAGCAGTGCGACAGGGGACTATGGCTACACCTTC.

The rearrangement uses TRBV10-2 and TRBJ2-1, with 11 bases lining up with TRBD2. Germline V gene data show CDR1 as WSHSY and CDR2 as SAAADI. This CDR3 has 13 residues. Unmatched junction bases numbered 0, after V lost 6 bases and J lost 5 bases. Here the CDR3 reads CASRGLADNEQFF. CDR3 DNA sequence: TGCGCCAGCAGGGGACTAGCGGACAATGAGCAGTTCTTC.

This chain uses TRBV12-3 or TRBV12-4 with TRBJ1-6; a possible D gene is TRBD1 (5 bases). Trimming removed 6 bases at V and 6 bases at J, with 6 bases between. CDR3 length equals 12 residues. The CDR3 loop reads CASSGGNSPLHF. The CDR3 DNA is TGTGCCAGCAGCGGGGGTAATTCACCCCTCCACTTT.

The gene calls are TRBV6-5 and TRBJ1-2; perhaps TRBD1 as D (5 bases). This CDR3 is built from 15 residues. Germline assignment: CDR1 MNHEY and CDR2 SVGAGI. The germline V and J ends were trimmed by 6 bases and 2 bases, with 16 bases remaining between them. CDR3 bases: TGTGCCAGCAGCCTAGGGGAAATGGGGAACTATGGCTACACCTTC. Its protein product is CASSLGEMGNYGYTF.

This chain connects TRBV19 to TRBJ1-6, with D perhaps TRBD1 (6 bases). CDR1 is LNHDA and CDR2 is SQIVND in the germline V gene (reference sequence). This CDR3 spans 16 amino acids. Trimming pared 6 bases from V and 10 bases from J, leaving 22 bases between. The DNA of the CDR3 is TGTGCCAGTAGAGCCCTTCTCGGCAGGGGAAACTCACCCCTCCACTTT. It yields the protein CASRALLGRGNSPLHF. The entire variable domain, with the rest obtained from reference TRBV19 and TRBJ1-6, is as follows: DGGITQSPKYLFRKEGQNVTLSCEQNLNHDAMYWYRQDPGQGLRLIYYSQIVNDFQKGDIAEGYSVSREKKESFPLTVTSAQKNPTAFYLCASRALLGRGNSPLHFGNGTRLTVT.

CDR3 in amino acids: CASSFTPGTGGNEQFF. Here the CDR3 DNA reads TGTGCCAGCAGCTTCACCCCCGGGACAGGGGGGAATGAGCAGTTCTTC. The chain couples TRBV28 to TRBJ2-1; 11 nucleotides line up with TRBD1. Trimming cost V 6 bases and J 7 bases; bases outside gene matches: 11. Germline CDR1 is MDHEN and CDR2 is SYDVKM. This CDR3 is built from 16 residues.

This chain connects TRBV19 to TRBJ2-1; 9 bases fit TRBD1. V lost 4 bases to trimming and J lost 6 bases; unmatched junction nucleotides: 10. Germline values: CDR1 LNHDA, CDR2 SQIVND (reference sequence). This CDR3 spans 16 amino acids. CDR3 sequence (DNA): TGTGCCAGTAGTAATCCCCGGGACAGGGTTTCCAATGAGCAGTTCTTC. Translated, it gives CASSNPRDRVSNEQFF.

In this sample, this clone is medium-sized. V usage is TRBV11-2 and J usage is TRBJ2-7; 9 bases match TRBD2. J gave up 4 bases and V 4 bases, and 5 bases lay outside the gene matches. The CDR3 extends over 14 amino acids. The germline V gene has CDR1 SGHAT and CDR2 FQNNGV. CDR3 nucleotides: TGTGCCAGCAGCTCCTCTAGCGGGACGTACGAGCAGTACTTC. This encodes CASSSSSGTYEQYF.

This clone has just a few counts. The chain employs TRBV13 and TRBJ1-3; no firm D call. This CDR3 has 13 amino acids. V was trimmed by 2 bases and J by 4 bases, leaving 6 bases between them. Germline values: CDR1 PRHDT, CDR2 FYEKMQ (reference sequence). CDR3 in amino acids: CASSLIQGNTIYF. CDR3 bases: TGTGCCAGCAGCTTAATCCAAGGAAACACCATATATTTT.

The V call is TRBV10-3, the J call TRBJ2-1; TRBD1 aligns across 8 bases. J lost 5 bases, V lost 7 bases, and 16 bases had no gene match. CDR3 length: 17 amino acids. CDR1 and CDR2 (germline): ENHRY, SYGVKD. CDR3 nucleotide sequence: TGTGCCATCACCCCTCTGGCAGGACAGGGAAAGGACAATGAGCAGTTCTTC. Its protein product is CAITPLAGQGKDNEQFF.

DNA for the CDR3: TGTGCCAGCAGCGGGATTGGACAGGACACTGAAGCTTTCTTT. This codes for CASSGIGQDTEAFF. The rearrangement uses TRBV9 and TRBJ1-1, with 7 bases lining up with TRBD1. The CDR3 spans 14 residues. V dropped 3 bases and J dropped 3; count of bases not matched to a gene: 5. In germline, CDR1 is SGDLS, CDR2 YYNGEE.

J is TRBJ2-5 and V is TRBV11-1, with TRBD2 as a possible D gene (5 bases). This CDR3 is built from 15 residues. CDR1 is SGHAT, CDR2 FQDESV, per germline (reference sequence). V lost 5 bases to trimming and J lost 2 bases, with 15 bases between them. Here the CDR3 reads CASSPREGLQETQYF. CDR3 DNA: TGTGCCAGCAGCCCCCGGGAAGGGTTACAAGAGACCCAGTACTTC.

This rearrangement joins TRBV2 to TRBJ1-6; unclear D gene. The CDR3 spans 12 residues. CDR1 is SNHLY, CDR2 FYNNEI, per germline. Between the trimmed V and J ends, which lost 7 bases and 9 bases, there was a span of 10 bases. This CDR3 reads CASTLIGSPLHF. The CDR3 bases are TGTGCCAGCACGCTGATCGGTTCACCCCTCCACTTT.

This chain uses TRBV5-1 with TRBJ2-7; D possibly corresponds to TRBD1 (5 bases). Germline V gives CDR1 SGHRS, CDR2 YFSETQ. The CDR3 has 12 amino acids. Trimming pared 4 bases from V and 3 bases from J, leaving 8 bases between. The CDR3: CASSATGYEQYF. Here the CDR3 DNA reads TGCGCCAGCAGCGCAACAGGCTACGAGCAGTACTTC.

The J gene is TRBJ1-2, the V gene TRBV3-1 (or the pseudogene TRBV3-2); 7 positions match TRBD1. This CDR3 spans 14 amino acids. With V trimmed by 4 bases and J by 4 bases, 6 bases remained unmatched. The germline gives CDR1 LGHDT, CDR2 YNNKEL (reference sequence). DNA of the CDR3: TGTGCCAGCAGCCCCGTCGGGACAGCCTATGGCTACACCTTC. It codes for CASSPVGTAYGYTF.

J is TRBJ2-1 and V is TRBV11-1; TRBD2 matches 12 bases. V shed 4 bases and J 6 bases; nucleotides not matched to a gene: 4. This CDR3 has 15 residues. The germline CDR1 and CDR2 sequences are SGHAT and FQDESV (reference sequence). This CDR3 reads CASSSGLAGRNEQFF. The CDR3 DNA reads TGTGCCAGCAGCTCCGGACTAGCGGGGCGCAATGAGCAGTTCTTC. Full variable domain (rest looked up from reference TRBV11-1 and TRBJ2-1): EAEVAQSPRYKITEKSQAVAFWCDPISGHATLYWYRQILGQGPELLVQFQDESVVDDSQLPKDRFSAERLKGVDSTLKIQPAELGDSAMYLCASSSGLAGRNEQFFGPGTRLTVL.

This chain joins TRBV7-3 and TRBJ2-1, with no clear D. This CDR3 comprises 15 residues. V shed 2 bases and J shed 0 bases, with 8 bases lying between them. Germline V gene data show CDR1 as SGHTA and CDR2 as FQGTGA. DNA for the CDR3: TGTGCCAGCAGCTTAGGAGTTACCTCCTACAATGAGCAGTTCTTC. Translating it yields CASSLGVTSYNEQFF.

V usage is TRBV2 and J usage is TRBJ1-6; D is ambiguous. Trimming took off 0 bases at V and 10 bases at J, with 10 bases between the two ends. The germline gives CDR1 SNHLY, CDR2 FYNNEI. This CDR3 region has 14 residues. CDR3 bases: TGTGCCAGCAGTGAAGCCGGACTAGGATCACCCCTCCACTTT. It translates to CASSEAGLGSPLHF.

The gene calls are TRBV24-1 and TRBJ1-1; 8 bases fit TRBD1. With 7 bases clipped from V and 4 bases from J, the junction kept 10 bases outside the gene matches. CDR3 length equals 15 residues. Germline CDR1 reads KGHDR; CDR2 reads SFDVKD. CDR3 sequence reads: CATRGKDRESTEAFF. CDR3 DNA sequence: TGTGCCACCAGAGGTAAGGACAGGGAAAGCACTGAAGCTTTCTTT.

In DNA, the CDR3 is TGTGCCAGCAGTTTAGGCGTTCAAAAACTGTTTTTT. Translating it yields CASSLGVQKLFF. The J gene is TRBJ1-4, the V gene TRBV12-3 or TRBV12-4; D is unresolved. This CDR3 spans 12 amino acids. Between the trimmed V and J ends, which lost 1 base and 9 bases, there was a span of 6 bases.

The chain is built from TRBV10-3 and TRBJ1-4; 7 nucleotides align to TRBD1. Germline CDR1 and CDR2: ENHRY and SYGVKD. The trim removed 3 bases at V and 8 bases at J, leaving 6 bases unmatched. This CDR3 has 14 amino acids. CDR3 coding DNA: TGTGCCATCAGTGAAGGAGGGGGCTTGGAAAAACTGTTTTTT. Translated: CAISEGGGLEKLFF.

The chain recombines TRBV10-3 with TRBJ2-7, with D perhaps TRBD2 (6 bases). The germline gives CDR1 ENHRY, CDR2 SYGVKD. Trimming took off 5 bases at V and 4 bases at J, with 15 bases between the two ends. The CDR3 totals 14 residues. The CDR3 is CAISPRPGEYEQYF. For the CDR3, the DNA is TGTGCCATCAGTCCCCGCCCGGGGGAGTACGAGCAGTACTTC.

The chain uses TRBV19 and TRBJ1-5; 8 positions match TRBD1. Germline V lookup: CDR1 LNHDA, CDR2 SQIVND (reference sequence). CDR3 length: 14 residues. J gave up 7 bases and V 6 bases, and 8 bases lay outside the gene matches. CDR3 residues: CASSQTGANQPQHF. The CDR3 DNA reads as TGTGCCAGTAGCCAGACAGGGGCAAACCAGCCCCAGCATTTT. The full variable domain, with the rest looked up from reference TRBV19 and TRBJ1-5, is DGGITQSPKYLFRKEGQNVTLSCEQNLNHDAMYWYRQDPGQGLRLIYYSQIVNDFQKGDIAEGYSVSREKKESFPLTVTSAQKNPTAFYLCASSQTGANQPQHFGDGTRLSIL.

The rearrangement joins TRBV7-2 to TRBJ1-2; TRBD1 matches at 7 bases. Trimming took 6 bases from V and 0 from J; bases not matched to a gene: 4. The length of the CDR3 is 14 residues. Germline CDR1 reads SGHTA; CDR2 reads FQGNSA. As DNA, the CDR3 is TGTGCCAGCAGGGGACAGTATACTAACTATGGCTACACCTTC. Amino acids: CASRGQYTNYGYTF.

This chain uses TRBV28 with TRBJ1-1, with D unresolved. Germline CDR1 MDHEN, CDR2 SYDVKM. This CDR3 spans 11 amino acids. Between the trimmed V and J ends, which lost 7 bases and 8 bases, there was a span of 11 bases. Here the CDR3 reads CASTTFLEAFF. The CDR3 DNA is TGTGCCAGCACCACTTTTCTAGAAGCTTTCTTT.

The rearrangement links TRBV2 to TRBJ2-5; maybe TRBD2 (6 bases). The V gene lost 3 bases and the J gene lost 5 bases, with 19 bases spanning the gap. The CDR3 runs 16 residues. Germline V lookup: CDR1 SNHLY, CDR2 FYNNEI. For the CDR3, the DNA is TGTGCCAGCAGTGACGCGGGCGTAAGCGGGTATGAGACCCAGTACTTC. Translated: CASSDAGVSGYETQYF.

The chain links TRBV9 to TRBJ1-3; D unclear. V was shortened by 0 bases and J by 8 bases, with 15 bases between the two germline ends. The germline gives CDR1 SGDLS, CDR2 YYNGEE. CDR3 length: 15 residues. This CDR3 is CASSVDGSVRDTIYF. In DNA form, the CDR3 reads TGTGCCAGCAGCGTAGATGGATCCGTGAGGGACACCATATATTTT.